One and the same sample provided the 26 T cell receptor beta chains below, sequenced in a study of shared clonotypes between healthy human individuals. Measured with immunoSEQ multiplex PCR; TCRdb has only the in-frame clones, and not every one. There are 2 million to 2.5 million clones in the sample; approximately 93% occur only once, and around 0.4% lies in the top ten. The sequenced sample was naive CD4+ T cells from PBMCs. Sample subset: CD45RA+ positively selected. These receptors were collected from a man between 18 and 29 years old in good health. Some clones in this sample may be carry-over from other donors' samples.

On this clone: Other DNA sequences in the sample encode the same CDR3. The J gene is TRBJ1-5, the V gene TRBV6-5; D is unclear. Deletions cut 3 bases from V and 4 bases from J, with 10 bases between. This CDR3 comprises 14 residues. The germline gives CDR1 MNHEY, CDR2 SVGAGI. The chain's CDR3 is CASSYRGSNQPQHF. The CDR3 nucleotides are TGTGCCAGCAGTTATCGGGGAAGTAATCAGCCCCAGCATTTT.

The rearrangement links TRBV27 to TRBJ2-7; a possible D gene is TRBD1 (6 bases). V lost 8 bases, J lost 4 bases, and 18 bases lay in between. There are 14 residues in the CDR3. CDR1 is MNHEY, CDR2 SMNVEV, per germline (reference sequence). The CDR3 protein is CASRYGGDRYEQYF. The CDR3 bases are TGTGCCAGCCGTTATGGCGGAGACAGGTACGAGCAGTACTTC.

The CDR3 DNA is TGTGCCAGCAGCCCCCCGTTGGGGGCAGAAAAACTGTTTTTT. Protein product: CASSPPLGAEKLFF. The gene calls are TRBV7-9 and TRBJ1-4; weak D call: TRBD1 (6 bases). There are 14 residues in the CDR3. The V and J ends lost 5 bases and 8 bases respectively, with 15 bases between them. Germline V gene sequence: CDR1 SEHNR, CDR2 FQNEAQ (reference sequence).

This clone was seen only a few times. The same CDR3 also results from other DNA sequences found in this sample. This chain uses TRBV5-1 with TRBJ1-1; D uncertain. CDR1 SGHRS and CDR2 YFSETQ come from the germline V gene. There are 14 residues in the CDR3. The V end was cut by 0 bases, the J end by 0 bases, with 6 bases between. The CDR3 DNA is TGCGCCAGCAGCTTGGCGGCAGTGAACACTGAAGCTTTCTTT. Translation: CASSLAAVNTEAFF.

V gene TRBV2 combines with J gene TRBJ2-7; D is perhaps TRBD2 (5 bases). Trimming pared 10 bases from V and 2 bases from J, leaving 12 bases between. The germline gives CDR1 SNHLY, CDR2 FYNNEI. The CDR3 extends over 12 amino acids. Here the CDR3 DNA reads TGTGCCACCCGGCAGGAGGCCTACGAGCAGTACTTC. Its translation is CATRQEAYEQYF.

V gene TRBV5-1 combines with J gene TRBJ2-6, with 7 nucleotides matching TRBD1. From germline, CDR1 is SGHRS and CDR2 YFSETQ. The CDR3 is 15 residues long. V lost 5 bases to trimming and J lost 2 bases; unmatched junction nucleotides: 4. In DNA, the CDR3 is TGCGCCAGCAGACCAACAGGGGCTGGGGCCAACGTCCTGACTTTC. Protein sequence: CASRPTGAGANVLTF. Full variable domain (missing parts from reference TRBV5-1 and TRBJ2-6): KAGVTQTPRYLIKTRGQQVTLSCSPISGHRSVSWYQQTPGQGLQFLFEYFSETQRNKGNFPGRFSGRQFSNSRSEMNVSTLELGDSALYLCASRPTGAGANVLTFGAGSRLTVL.

V is TRBV30 and J is TRBJ2-7; D is unclear. The CDR3 has 13 residues. V was trimmed by 1 base and J by 3 bases, leaving 10 bases between them. Looked up from germline, CDR1 is GTSNPN and CDR2 is SVGIG (reference sequence). DNA for the CDR3: TGTGCCTGGAGTGACGGGCCCGGCTACGAGCAGTACTTC. Its translation is CAWSDGPGYEQYF. The variable domain in full, with the rest retrieved from reference TRBV30 and TRBJ2-7, is SQTIHQWPATLVQPVGSPLSLECTVEGTSNPNLYWYRQAAGRGLQLLFYSVGIGQISSEVPQNLSASRPQDRQFILSSKKLLLSDSGFYLCAWSDGPGYEQYFGPGTRLTVT.

The chain uses TRBV4-2 and TRBJ2-7, with D maybe TRBD1 (5 bases). Trimming removed 0 bases from V and 6 bases from J, with 9 bases in between. This CDR3 is built from 13 residues. Germline V gene lookup returns CDR1 LGHNA and CDR2 YNFKEQ. This chain's CDR3 is CASSQDDRGEQYF. CDR3 nucleotides: TGTGCCAGCAGCCAAGACGACAGAGGCGAGCAGTACTTC.

V is TRBV28 and J is TRBJ2-7, with a tentative D call TRBD2 (6 bases). Germline CDR1 is MDHEN and CDR2 is SYDVKM. The CDR3 is made up of 16 amino acids. V lost 4 bases, J lost 0 bases, and 16 bases lay in between. CDR3 bases: TGTGCCAGCAGTTCGGCGCGCGGGACCCTCTCCTACGAGCAGTACTTC. It is translated as CASSSARGTLSYEQYF.

The sample holds one count of this clone. This chain connects TRBV11-1 to TRBJ1-1; D might be TRBD1 (6 bases). This CDR3 region has 15 residues. V lost 5 bases, J lost 1 base, and 14 bases lay in between. Germline V CDR1 and CDR2: SGHAT, FQDESV (reference sequence). CDR3: CASSTTQGTNTEAFF. The CDR3 coding sequence is TGTGCCAGCAGCACAACACAGGGAACGAACACTGAAGCTTTCTTT.

J is TRBJ1-2 and V is TRBV28; D gene unclear. CDR1 is MDHEN, CDR2 SYDVKM, per germline. This CDR3 spans 16 amino acids. V shed 1 base and J shed 0 bases, with 12 bases lying between them. CDR3 region: CASSLFAGPANYGYTF. In DNA, the CDR3 is TGTGCCAGCAGTTTATTTGCAGGCCCAGCTAACTATGGCTACACCTTC.

A remark on this clone: One end of the junction varies from germline; a read error may be responsible. The chain uses TRBV2 and TRBJ2-1; no reliable D call. Germline-derived CDR1 and CDR2 are SNHLY and FYNNEI. CDR3 length: 13 residues. The CDR3 DNA reads as TGTGCCAGCAGGGAAGGGTCCTACAATGAGCAGTTCTTC. Translation: CASREGSYNEQFF.

The V gene is TRBV30, the J gene TRBJ2-7; 11 nucleotides line up with TRBD2. CDR1 is GTSNPN and CDR2 is SVGIG in the germline V gene (reference sequence). This CDR3 has 14 residues. Unmatched junction bases numbered 6, after V lost 4 bases and J lost 4 bases. The CDR3 loop reads CAWNTSGSKYEQYF. The CDR3, as DNA: TGTGCCTGGAACACTAGCGGGAGTAAGTACGAGCAGTACTTC.

This chain joins TRBV5-1 and TRBJ1-5; no clear D. Germline lookup yields CDR1 SGHRS and CDR2 YFSETQ. V lost 2 bases, J lost 4 bases, and 10 bases lay in between. The length of the CDR3 is 14 residues. In DNA form, the CDR3 reads TGCGCCAGCAGCTTCGACGGGCCGAATCAGCCCCAGCATTTT. Its translation is CASSFDGPNQPQHF. Full variable domain (missing parts from reference TRBV5-1 and TRBJ1-5): KAGVTQTPRYLIKTRGQQVTLSCSPISGHRSVSWYQQTPGQGLQFLFEYFSETQRNKGNFPGRFSGRQFSNSRSEMNVSTLELGDSALYLCASSFDGPNQPQHFGDGTRLSIL.

The chain joins TRBV6-6 to TRBJ1-2, with D perhaps TRBD1 (5 bases). With 0 bases removed from V and 5 bases from J, the gap between germline ends came to 10 bases. Germline values: CDR1 MNHNY, CDR2 SVGAGI (reference sequence). This CDR3 region has 14 residues. CDR3 protein: CASSYSTALYGYTF. The CDR3 DNA follows: TGTGCCAGCAGTTACTCGACAGCATTATATGGCTACACCTTC.

The V call is TRBV5-6, the J call TRBJ1-5; tentative D call: TRBD1 (6 bases). The CDR3 has 15 residues. Trimming shortened V by 6 bases and J by 7 bases, and 20 bases separated the two germline ends. The germline gives CDR1 SGHDT, CDR2 YYEEEE. As DNA, the CDR3 is TGTGCCAGCACCCTGGATTCGGGGGGCGGGCAGCCCCAGCATTTT. Protein product: CASTLDSGGGQPQHF.

Comments on this clone: An end of the junction differs from the germline gene, which may be a read error. The rearrangement joins TRBV6-5 to TRBJ1-5; D is uncertain. Germline V gene data show CDR1 as MNHEY and CDR2 as SVGAGI. CDR3 length equals 13 residues. CDR3 coding DNA: TGTGCCAGCAAGGCAAACACGTATCAGCTCCAGCATTTT. Amino acids: CASKANTYQLQHF.

This sequence joins TRBV5-1 and TRBJ2-3; D possibly corresponds to TRBD1 (6 bases). V lost 1 base to trimming and J lost 7 bases, with 13 bases between them. This CDR3 spans 14 amino acids. Germline values: CDR1 SGHRS, CDR2 YFSETQ. The CDR3, as DNA: TGCGCCAGCAGCTTGACCTCCGGGGACAATACGCAGTATTTT. The encoded protein is CASSLTSGDNTQYF.

The J gene is TRBJ2-2, the V gene TRBV27; tentative D call: TRBD1 (6 bases). CDR1 and CDR2 (germline): MNHEY, SMNVEV (reference sequence). The CDR3 contains 15 residues. Trimming left V 5 bases short and J 5 bases short, with 15 bases between. CDR3 DNA sequence: TGTGCCAGCAGTCCCCGGGACATCTATACCGGGGAGCTGTTTTTT. Translation gives CASSPRDIYTGELFF.

The rearrangement links TRBV30 to TRBJ1-4, with D unclear. CDR3 length: 14 amino acids. Trimming left V 2 bases short and J 0 bases short, with 7 bases between. Germline CDR1 is GTSNPN and CDR2 is SVGIG (reference sequence). In DNA form, the CDR3 reads TGTGCCTGGAGTCGAAGGGCAACTAATGAAAAACTGTTTTTT. Its translation: CAWSRRATNEKLFF.

In regard to this clone: Other DNA sequences from this sample encode an identical CDR3 as well. The chain joins TRBV28 to TRBJ2-7; 7 nucleotides align to TRBD1. The germline V gene has CDR1 MDHEN and CDR2 SYDVKM. Trimming took 5 bases from V and 0 from J; bases not matched to a gene: 7. The CDR3 sequence is 15 residues long. In DNA form, the CDR3 reads TGTGCCAGCAGTAGCCGGACAGGTTCCTCCTACGAGCAGTACTTC. This gives the protein CASSSRTGSSYEQYF.

The chain uses TRBV5-6 and TRBJ2-7, with TRBD2 as a possible D gene (6 bases). V lost 1 base, J lost 4 bases, and 15 bases lay in between. CDR3 size: 15 residues. Germline CDR1 SGHDT, CDR2 YYEEEE. The CDR3 DNA is TGTGCCAGCAGCTTGTCGGGCGGGGCCGATTACGAGCAGTACTTC. Translating it yields CASSLSGGADYEQYF.

The rearrangement uses TRBV7-8 and TRBJ2-2; D not resolved. This CDR3 has 17 residues. From germline, CDR1 is SGHVS and CDR2 FQNEAQ. V was pared by 5 bases and J by 5 bases, with 21 bases between. For the CDR3, the DNA is TGTGCCAGCAGCGCCCTACGTGGGCGTATTGTGACCGGGGAGCTGTTTTTT. Translating gives CASSALRGRIVTGELFF.

V and J are TRBV18 and TRBJ1-2; 8 bases align to TRBD1. V dropped 4 bases and J dropped 8; count of bases not matched to a gene: 15. The CDR3 covers 16 residues. The germline gives CDR1 KGHSH, CDR2 LQKENI. CDR3: CASSQSGQATIGGYTF. The DNA of the CDR3 is TGTGCCAGCTCACAATCGGGACAGGCGACTATCGGGGGCTACACCTTC. The full variable domain, its missing parts supplied by reference TRBV18 and TRBJ1-2, is NAGVMQNPRHLVRRRGQEARLRCSPMKGHSHVYWYRQLPEEGLKFMVYLQKENIIDESGMPKERFSAEFPKEGPSILRIQQVVRGDSAAYFCASSQSGQATIGGYTFGSGTRLTVV.

This chain connects TRBV4-1 to TRBJ2-7, with TRBD1 matching 8 bases. Trimming cost V 2 bases and J 3 bases; bases outside gene matches: 6. Looked up from germline, CDR1 is MGHRA and CDR2 is YSYEKL. The CDR3 is made up of 15 amino acids. The CDR3 nucleotides read TGCGCCAGCAGCCAACCGAGGACAGGGAACTACGAGCAGTACTTC. This codes for CASSQPRTGNYEQYF.

This clone was seen a single time. The chain combines TRBV29-1 with TRBJ2-7; D possibly corresponds to TRBD2 (5 bases). Germline V gene sequence: CDR1 SQVTM, CDR2 ANQGSEA. This CDR3 is 12 amino acids long. Trimming cost V 6 bases and J 7 bases, with 16 bases left between them. The chain's CDR3 is CSVQGLTGEQYF. CDR3 DNA: TGCAGCGTCCAAGGGCTAACGGGGGAGCAGTACTTC.